This is a list of T cell receptor beta chains from one sample in a study of shared clonotypes between healthy human individuals. Profiled with immunoSEQ multiplex PCR; TCRdb holds only in-frame clones, not every one. The table lists over a million clones, more than 75% of them singletons. Sequenced material: memory CD4+ T cells from PBMCs. These receptors were taken from a man aged 18 to 35 in good health. Some clones in this sample may be carry-over from other donors' samples. The CDR3 runs from the conserved cysteine through the conserved F or W. A D gene is named only where the DNA matches it firmly. The listing skips clone size in some rows; elsewhere it reads once, few, many or a size class.

CDR3aa	CDR3nt	d_gene	v_gene	j_gene	abundance
CASSDLAGASEQYF	TGTGCCAGCAGCGATCTAGCGGGAGCTAGCGAGCAGTACTTC	TRBD2	TRBV5-6	TRBJ2-7	-
CAISEEGREDTDTQYF	TGTGCCATCAGTGAGGAGGGGCGGGAGGACACAGATACGCAGTATTTT	TRBD2	TRBV10-3	TRBJ2-3	-
CASSEGSLPQYF	TGTGCCAGCTCGGAGGGCAGTCTACCCCAGTACTTC	-	TRBV18	TRBJ2-7	-
CAISDSQGVPQHF	TGTGCCATCAGTGATTCACAGGGGGTACCCCAGCATTTT	TRBD1	TRBV10-3	TRBJ1-5	-
CASRSGTGEEETQYF	TGTGCCAGCAGATCCGGGACAGGGGAAGAAGAGACCCAGTACTTC	TRBD1	TRBV7-6	TRBJ2-5	many
CATSREGQRDTGELFF	TGTGCCACCAGCAGAGAAGGCCAGAGGGACACCGGGGAGCTGTTTTTT	-	TRBV15	TRBJ2-2	-
CASSSGDFQETQYF	TGCGCCAGCAGCTCTGGAGACTTCCAAGAGACCCAGTACTTC	-	TRBV5-1	TRBJ2-5	-
CASSVAPSGGTDTQYF	TGTGCCAGCAGCGTAGCTCCTAGCGGGGGCACAGATACGCAGTATTTT	TRBD2	TRBV9	TRBJ2-3	-
CASSQVGSGRSETQYF	TGTGCCAGCAGCCAGGTGGGGAGCGGGAGAAGTGAGACCCAGTACTTC	TRBD2	TRBV28	TRBJ2-5	-
CASSLVSLEDEQYF	TGCGCCAGCAGCTTAGTATCTTTGGAGGACGAGCAGTACTTC	-	TRBV5-1	TRBJ2-7	-
CASSQGSLIGNTIYF	TGTGCCAGCAGCCAGGGTAGTCTAATCGGGAACACCATATATTTT	-	TRBV7-2	TRBJ1-3	-
CASSYNGPQETQYF	TGTGCCAGCAGTTACAATGGACCCCAAGAGACCCAGTACTTC	-	TRBV6-6	TRBJ2-5	-
CASSSTAGQGTETQYF	TGCGCCAGCAGCTCCACGGCGGGACAGGGGACAGAGACCCAGTACTTC	TRBD1	TRBV5-1	TRBJ2-5	-
CASSLWSGASTDTQYF	TGTGCCAGCAGTTTATGGTCAGGGGCTAGCACAGATACGCAGTATTTT	-	TRBV28	TRBJ2-3	-
CASSLAPASNEQYF	TGTGCCAGCAGCTTGGCCCCGGCTTCCAACGAGCAGTACTTC	-	TRBV5-4	TRBJ2-7	-
CASSPQQYSGNTIYF	TGTGCCAGCAGCCCACAACAGTACTCTGGAAACACCATATATTTT	-	TRBV9	TRBJ1-3	-
CASSLFSRGQETQYF	TGTGCCAGCTCACTCTTCTCGCGGGGACAAGAGACCCAGTACTTC	-	TRBV18	TRBJ2-5	-
CASSQVPAGLTEAFF	TGTGCCAGCAGCCAAGTCCCAGCGGGGTTGACTGAAGCTTTCTTT	-	TRBV14	TRBJ1-1	-
CSVETEGQFF	TGCAGCGTTGAGACCGAGGGGCAGTTCTTC	-	TRBV29-1	TRBJ2-1	-
CAWNVGQRTDTQYF	TGTGCCTGGAACGTCGGGCAGCGCACAGATACGCAGTATTTT	-	TRBV30	TRBJ2-3	-
CASSPRLSTNEKLFF	TGTGCCAGCAGTCCGCGGTTGTCAACTAATGAAAAACTGTTTTTT	-	TRBV27	TRBJ1-4	once
CASGLVSINGGGTEAFF	TGTGCTAGTGGTTTGGTAAGTATTAATGGGGGAGGAACTGAAGCTTTCTTT	-	TRBV12-5	TRBJ1-1	once
CASSLAIGGTEQYF	TGCGCCAGCAGCTTGGCCATCGGGGGTACCGAGCAGTACTTC	-	TRBV5-1	TRBJ2-7	few
CASSGRSSTGLLSYEQYF	TGTGCCAGCAGCGGAAGGAGCTCTACGGGATTACTCTCCTACGAGCAGTACTTC	-	TRBV13	TRBJ2-7	-
CASSPSGTTRRFF	TGTGCCAGCAGTCCTAGCGGTACGACTAGGCGGTTCTTC	TRBD2	TRBV27	TRBJ2-1	-
CASSKTGQGNTDTQYF	TGCGCCAGCAGCAAAACGGGACAGGGGAACACAGATACGCAGTATTTT	TRBD1	TRBV5-1	TRBJ2-3	-
CASSPAYEQYF	TGTGCCAGCAGCCCCGCCTACGAGCAGTACTTC	-	TRBV2	TRBJ2-7	few
CSAKTGNTEAFF	TGCAGCGCTAAGACAGGGAACACTGAAGCTTTCTTT	-	TRBV29-1	TRBJ1-1	-
CASSLGEGTEQYF	TGTGCCAGCAGTCTCGGGGAGGGGACCGAGCAGTACTTC	TRBD2	TRBV28	TRBJ2-7	-
CASSSDRGRDTQYF	TGTGCCAGCAGTTCGGACAGGGGGCGAGATACGCAGTATTTT	TRBD1	TRBV6-5	TRBJ2-3	-
CASRNLEGGYYGYTF	TGTGCCAGCAGAAACCTTGAGGGGGGGTACTATGGCTACACCTTC	-	TRBV6-5	TRBJ1-2	-
CASSPASGSTYEQFF	TGCGCCAGCAGCCCAGCTAGCGGGAGTACATATGAGCAGTTCTTC	TRBD2	TRBV5-1	TRBJ2-1	-
CASSPRSDNTGELFF	TGTGCCAGCTCACCACGGTCAGATAACACCGGGGAGCTGTTTTTT	-	TRBV18	TRBJ2-2	-
CAISGSSGGNTGELFF	TGTGCCATCAGTGGGTCCAGCGGGGGTAACACCGGGGAGCTGTTTTTT	TRBD2	TRBV10-3	TRBJ2-2	-
CASSILGPEETQYF	TGTGCCAGTAGTATACTGGGGCCTGAAGAGACCCAGTACTTC	-	TRBV19	TRBJ2-5	-
CASPPRGRDDSGNTIYF	TGTGCCAGCCCACCCAGGGGCCGCGACGACTCTGGAAACACCATATATTTT	-	TRBV28	TRBJ1-3	few
CASSHQLTGSSYEQYF	TGTGCCAGCAGTCATCAGTTAACGGGAAGCTCCTACGAGCAGTACTTC	-	TRBV28	TRBJ2-7	once
CASSLYRETQYF	TGCGCCAGCAGCTTATATCGAGAGACCCAGTACTTC	-	TRBV5-1	TRBJ2-5	-
CASSERNSGRDTQYF	TGTGCCAGCAGTGAACGTAATAGCGGGAGAGATACGCAGTATTTT	TRBD2	TRBV6-1	TRBJ2-3	-
CASSTEQGRTGELFF	TGCGCCAGCAGCACGGAACAGGGGAGGACCGGGGAGCTGTTTTTT	-	TRBV5-1	TRBJ2-2	-
CSVKGTSGNGETQYF	TGCAGCGTCAAGGGGACTAGCGGGAATGGAGAGACCCAGTACTTC	TRBD2	TRBV29-1	TRBJ2-5	once
CASSLPGQGYEKLFF	TGTGCCAGCAGCCTTCCGGGACAGGGGTACGAAAAACTGTTTTTT	TRBD1	TRBV28	TRBJ1-4	-
CASRYTGGKAGELFF	TGTGCCAGCAGATATACAGGGGGCAAGGCCGGGGAGCTGTTTTTT	TRBD1	TRBV6-1	TRBJ2-2	-
CASSAGGGYGYTF	TGTGCCAGCAGTGCAGGGGGAGGCTATGGCTACACCTTC	TRBD1	TRBV27	TRBJ1-2	-
CASSLEGGSSYGYTF	TGTGCCAGCAGCTTAGAGGGCGGTTCCTCCTATGGCTACACCTTC	-	TRBV7-9	TRBJ1-2	-
CASSFRGFMDGYTF	TGTGCCAGCAGCTTTCGGGGGTTTATGGATGGCTACACCTTC	-	TRBV5-4	TRBJ1-2	-
CSAGPLFEQYF	TGCAGTGCTGGACCACTCTTCGAGCAGTACTTC	-	TRBV20-1	TRBJ2-7	once
CASGERDNYGYTF	TGCGCCAGCGGGGAAAGGGACAACTATGGCTACACCTTC	-	TRBV4-3	TRBJ1-2	-
CASSLDRAYEKLFF	TGTGCCAGCAGCTTGGACAGGGCTTATGAAAAACTGTTTTTT	TRBD1	TRBV7-2	TRBJ1-4	-
CASSLIGRNEKLFF	TGTGCCAGTAGTTTAATAGGAAGGAATGAAAAACTGTTTTTT	-	TRBV19	TRBJ1-4	-
CASSYSSPGAYGYTF	TGTGCCAGCAGTTACTCGAGTCCAGGAGCTTATGGCTACACCTTC	-	TRBV6-5	TRBJ1-2	-